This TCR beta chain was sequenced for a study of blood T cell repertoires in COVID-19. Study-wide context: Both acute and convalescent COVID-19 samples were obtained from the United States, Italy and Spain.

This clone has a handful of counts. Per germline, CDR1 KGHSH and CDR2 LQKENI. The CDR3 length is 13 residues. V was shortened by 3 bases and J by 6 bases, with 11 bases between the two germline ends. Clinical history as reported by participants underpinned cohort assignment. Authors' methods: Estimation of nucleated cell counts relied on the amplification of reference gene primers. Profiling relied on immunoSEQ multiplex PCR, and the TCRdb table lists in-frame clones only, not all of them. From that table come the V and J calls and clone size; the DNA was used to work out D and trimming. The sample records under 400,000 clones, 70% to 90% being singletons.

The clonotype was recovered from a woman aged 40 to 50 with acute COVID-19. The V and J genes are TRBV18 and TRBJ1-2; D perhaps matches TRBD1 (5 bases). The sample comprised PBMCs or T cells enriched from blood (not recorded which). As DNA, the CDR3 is TGTGCCAGCTCACCCCGGGGAGGGGATGGCTACACCTTC. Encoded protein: CASSPRGGDGYTF. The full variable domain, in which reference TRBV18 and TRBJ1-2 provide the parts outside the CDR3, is NAGVMQNPRHLVRRRGQEARLRCSPMKGHSHVYWYRQLPEEGLKFMVYLQKENIIDESGMPKERFSAEFPKEGPSILRIQQVVRGDSAAYFCASSPRGGDGYTFGSGTRLTVV.